One and the same sample provided the 26 T cell receptor beta chains below, sequenced in a study of technical replicates of blood from a few donors. Clones were read by immunoSEQ multiplex PCR, and TCRdb kept only the in-frame ones, dropping some. The data contain tens of thousands of clones, over 90% of them singletons. The specimen sequenced was T cells isolated from PBMCs. The source of these receptors is a human donor in good health.

The chain joins TRBV4-1 to TRBJ2-2; the D is unclear. There are 14 residues in the CDR3. Trimming shortened V by 0 bases and J by 10 bases, and 12 bases separated the two germline ends. CDR1 and CDR2 (germline): MGHRA, YSYEKL. The CDR3 DNA sequence: TGCGCCAGCAGCCAAGACTGGGCCCCAGAGGAGCTGTTTTTT. Protein sequence: CASSQDWAPEELFF.

The J gene is TRBJ2-2, the V gene TRBV10-1; 14 bases match TRBD2. The CDR3 consists of 17 residues. After removal of 2 bases from V and 6 bases from J, the junction contained 5 bases not matched to a gene. CDR1 and CDR2 (germline): WNHNN, SYGVQD (reference sequence). DNA of the CDR3: TGCGCCAGCAGTGAGCCGGGACTAGCGGGAGTGGCCGGGGAGCTGTTTTTT. Protein product: CASSEPGLAGVAGELFF.

The CDR3 is CAWSSGGHLPDSNQPQHF. In nucleotides, the CDR3 is TGTGCCTGGTCCTCAGGGGGCCATTTACCTGATAGCAATCAGCCCCAGCATTTT. The chain recombines TRBV30 with TRBJ1-5; the match to TRBD1 covers 8 bases. V was pared by 5 bases and J by 0 bases, with 15 bases of the junction left unmatched. Germline loops: CDR1 GTSNPN, CDR2 SVGIG (reference sequence). CDR3 length equals 18 residues.

This rearrangement joins TRBV9 to TRBJ1-2; unclear D gene. This CDR3 is 12 amino acids long. V shed 3 bases and J shed 2 bases, with 5 bases lying between them. Germline V gene data show CDR1 as SGDLS and CDR2 as YYNGEE. CDR3 region: CASSALNYGYTF. In nucleotides, the CDR3 is TGTGCCAGCAGCGCCCTCAACTATGGCTACACCTTC.

This clone was seen a few times. The gene calls are TRBV5-4 and TRBJ2-3, with 12 bases fitting TRBD2. With V trimmed by 0 bases and J by 6 bases, 5 bases remained unmatched. The CDR3 spans 16 residues. Germline values: CDR1 SGHNT, CDR2 YYREEE (reference sequence). As DNA, the CDR3 is TGTGCCAGCAGCTTGGGACTAGCGGGAGTGGGGGATACGCAGTATTTT. Its translation is CASSLGLAGVGDTQYF.

This clone was recorded once. CDR3 region: CASSKVNRDRATDTQYF. Written as DNA, the CDR3 is TGTGCCAGCAGCAAAGTAAACCGGGACAGGGCCACAGATACGCAGTATTTT. The V gene is TRBV21-1, the J gene TRBJ2-3; no check of the table's D call, TRBD1, against the DNA was made. TRBV21-1 is recorded as a pseudogene. The CDR3 sequence is 17 residues long.

The chain employs TRBV7-9 and TRBJ2-5, with 14 bases aligning to TRBD2. Per the germline V gene, CDR1 is SEHNR and CDR2 is FQNEAQ (reference sequence). With V trimmed by 3 bases and J by 5 bases, 11 bases remained unmatched. CDR3 length equals 18 residues. The CDR3 coding sequence is TGTGCCAGCAGCTTCCGACTAGCGGGAGGGCCACGGGCGGAGACCCAGTACTTC. Protein: CASSFRLAGGPRAETQYF.

V and J are TRBV4-1 and TRBJ2-7, with 8 bases identical to TRBD1. V gave up 3 bases and J gave up 5 bases; unmatched junction bases: 9. The CDR3 totals 15 residues. Germline V gives CDR1 MGHRA, CDR2 YSYEKL. DNA of the CDR3: TGCGCCAGCAGCCACCCGACAGGGGTGAACGACGAGCAGTACTTC. It encodes CASSHPTGVNDEQYF.

The sample holds one count of this clone. The chain has TRBV27 and TRBJ1-5, with 7 bases identical to TRBD1. The CDR3 covers 17 residues. The trim removed 0 bases at V and 3 bases at J, leaving 8 bases unmatched. Germline CDR1 is MNHEY and CDR2 is SMNVEV (reference sequence). The chain's CDR3 is CASSLSGTVGANQPQHF. The CDR3 DNA reads TGTGCCAGCAGTTTATCAGGGACAGTCGGAGCCAATCAGCCCCAGCATTTT.

The genes are TRBV19 and TRBJ1-5; TRBD1 aligns across 10 bases. CDR3 length: 14 residues. V lost 6 bases to trimming and J lost 6 bases; unmatched junction nucleotides: 5. From germline, CDR1 is LNHDA and CDR2 SQIVND (reference sequence). This CDR3 is CASRDGTGVQPQHF. In DNA form, the CDR3 reads TGTGCCAGTAGGGATGGGACAGGGGTTCAGCCCCAGCATTTT.

The gene calls are TRBV2 and TRBJ1-3, with 10 bases identical to TRBD1. The CDR3 is made up of 14 amino acids. Trimming removed 6 bases from V and 3 bases from J; junction bases left unmatched: 2. Germline V lookup: CDR1 SNHLY, CDR2 FYNNEI. DNA of the CDR3: TGTGCCAGCAGGACAGGGGGCGGTGGAAACACCATATATTTT. It codes for CASRTGGGGNTIYF.

The chain combines TRBV2 with TRBJ1-5; 7 bases map to TRBD1. J lost 4 bases, V lost 9 bases, and 12 bases had no gene match. CDR3 length equals 15 residues. The germline V gene encodes CDR1 SNHLY and CDR2 FYNNEI. The CDR3: CASSYTGTANQPQHF. The CDR3, as DNA: TGTGCCAGTTCCTACACCGGGACAGCGAATCAGCCCCAGCATTTT. Full variable domain (remainder filled in from reference TRBV2 and TRBJ1-5): EPEVTQTPSHQVTQMGQEVILRCVPISNHLYFYWYRQILGQKVEFLVSFYNNEISEKSEIFDDQFSVERPDGSNFTLKIRSTKLEDSAMYFCASSYTGTANQPQHFGDGTRLSIL.

This clone was counted once. The J gene is TRBJ1-3, the V gene TRBV7-9, with D maybe TRBD1 (5 bases). The V gene lost 5 bases and the J gene lost 6 bases, with 20 bases spanning the gap. This CDR3 has 16 amino acids. CDR1 and CDR2 from the germline V gene are SEHNR and FQNEAQ (reference sequence). CDR3 DNA sequence: TGTGCCAGCAGCCGTCCGGGGGGTGGACGAACAAACACCATATATTTT. Amino acids: CASSRPGGGRTNTIYF.

This clone was counted a single time. The V call is TRBV27, the J call TRBJ2-5; weak D call: TRBD2 (6 bases). Germline CDR1 MNHEY, CDR2 SMNVEV (reference sequence). Trimming took 4 bases from V and 3 from J, leaving 15 bases between them. The CDR3 covers 15 residues. CDR3 coding DNA: TGTGCCAGCAGTTCCTTCGGGACTTGGAAAGAGACCCAGTACTTC. Translation: CASSSFGTWKETQYF.

Concerning this clone itself: Just one base apart from a much larger clone, this may be a read error. Other nucleotide sequences from this sample produce the same CDR3. V gene TRBV28 combines with J gene TRBJ2-3, with D possibly matching TRBD1 (6 bases). In germline, CDR1 is MDHEN, CDR2 SYDVKM. The length of the CDR3 is 19 residues. CDR3 DNA sequence: TGTGCCAGCAGTTTAAGGCAGGAAGGGACACACACACACACAGATACGCAGTACTTT. This codes for CASSLRQEGTHTHTDTQYF.

The genes are TRBV5-1 and TRBJ2-1; D is undetermined. CDR3 size: 15 residues. Germline V gene data show CDR1 as SGHRS and CDR2 as YFSETQ. V was clipped by 4 bases and J by 2 bases, with 13 bases between them. The CDR3 coding sequence is TGCGCCAGCAGCCTGTGGTACTACACCTACAATGAGCAGTTCTTC. This gives the protein CASSLWYYTYNEQFF.

The J gene is TRBJ2-3, the V gene TRBV25-1, with 14 bases aligning to TRBD2. Germline V lookup: CDR1 MGHDK, CDR2 SYGVNS. V lost 4 bases and J lost 6; bases outside the gene matches: 6. The CDR3 totals 16 residues. The CDR3 spells CASSGGLAGGGDTQYF. The CDR3 bases are TGTGCCAGCAGTGGAGGACTAGCGGGGGGCGGGGATACGCAGTATTTT.

The sample holds a few counts of this clone. V gene TRBV7-3 combines with J gene TRBJ2-3, with TRBD2 matching 8 bases. V trimming: 4 bases; J trimming: 3 bases; junction bases outside the gene matches: 12. The CDR3 loop spans 17 amino acids. Germline V gives CDR1 SGHTA, CDR2 FQGTGA. The chain's CDR3 is CASSSTGGGGTTDTQYF. CDR3 nucleotides: TGTGCCAGCAGCTCTACGGGCGGCGGGGGGACAACAGATACGCAGTATTTT.

The J gene is TRBJ1-1, the V gene TRBV7-6, with TRBD1 matching 7 bases. The CDR3 sequence is 15 residues long. J lost 3 bases, V lost 5 bases, and 9 bases had no gene match. Per the germline V gene, CDR1 is SGHVS and CDR2 is FNYEAQ. CDR3 DNA: TGTGCCAGCAGCACCCTACAGGGGAAGTACACTGAAGCTTTCTTT. It codes for CASSTLQGKYTEAFF.

This rearrangement joins TRBV27 to TRBJ1-3; the match to TRBD1 covers 7 bases. This CDR3 contains 14 residues. The germline V gene encodes CDR1 MNHEY and CDR2 SMNVEV (reference sequence). V shed 5 bases, J shed 2 bases, and the junction held 3 bases outside the gene matches. Written as DNA, the CDR3 is TGTGCCAGCAGTCCCACAGGGGCTGGAAACACCATATATTTT. Translation: CASSPTGAGNTIYF.

This clone was picked up one time. J is TRBJ2-2 and V is TRBV7-9; 8 bases match TRBD1. Germline V gene data show CDR1 as SEHNR and CDR2 as FQNEAQ (reference sequence). The V segment lost 7 bases and the J segment 5 bases; nucleotides outside the gene matches: 6. The CDR3 spans 14 residues. CDR3: CASTRTGKTGELFF. The CDR3 nucleotides read TGTGCCAGCACCCGGACAGGGAAGACCGGGGAGCTGTTTTTT.

This clone was recorded only once. The chain is built from TRBV25-1 and TRBJ1-4; 8 nucleotides align to TRBD1. The CDR3 has 15 amino acids. Germline V gene lookup returns CDR1 MGHDK and CDR2 SYGVNS. The J segment lost 7 bases and the V segment lost 2 bases, leaving 6 bases of the junction unmatched. CDR3 sequence: CASSEQGAFGEKLFF. The CDR3 region has the DNA TGTGCCAGCAGTGAACAGGGGGCCTTTGGTGAAAAACTGTTTTTT. Supplemented by reference TRBV25-1 and TRBJ1-4, the full variable domain reads EADIYQTPRYLVIGTGKKITLECSQTMGHDKMYWYQQDPGMELHLIHYSYGVNSTEKGDLSSESTVSRIRTEHFPLTLESARPSHTSQYLCASSEQGAFGEKLFFGSGTQLSVL.

This sequence joins TRBV9 and TRBJ2-7, with 7 positions matching TRBD1. V shed 3 bases, J shed 3 bases, and the junction held 0 bases outside the gene matches. The CDR3 spans 12 residues. Germline V gene data show CDR1 as SGDLS and CDR2 as YYNGEE. CDR3 in amino acids: CASSGQGYEQYF. The CDR3 DNA is TGTGCCAGCAGCGGACAGGGCTACGAGCAGTACTTC.

This sequence joins TRBV5-4 and TRBJ2-4; maybe TRBD2 (6 bases). The CDR3 contains 15 residues. Germline CDR1 is SGHNT and CDR2 is YYREEE (reference sequence). Trimming shortened V by 2 bases and J by 0 bases, and 9 bases separated the two germline ends. The CDR3 DNA follows: TGTGCCAGCAGCTTAACGGGAGTAGCCAAAAACATTCAGTACTTC. Translation: CASSLTGVAKNIQYF.

This clone occurred once. The chain combines TRBV4-1 with TRBJ2-7; 7 nucleotides match TRBD2. There are 20 residues in the CDR3. Trimming cost V 2 bases and J 2 bases; bases outside gene matches: 21. Germline lookup yields CDR1 MGHRA and CDR2 YSYEKL. CDR3 in DNA: TGCGCCAGCAGCCAATTTTTCCGGGCTAGCGGAGCCGTCGTCGCCTACGAGCAGTACTTC. Protein: CASSQFFRASGAVVAYEQYF.

The V and J genes are TRBV6-5 and TRBJ2-7; 8 bases are shared with TRBD1. Unmatched junction bases numbered 10, after V lost 7 bases and J lost 2 bases. The V gene's germline CDR1 is MNHEY and CDR2 SVGAGI. CDR3 length equals 15 residues. CDR3 in DNA: TGTGCCAGCACCGAAAGGACAGGGTACACCTACGAGCAGTACTTC. This gives the protein CASTERTGYTYEQYF.